This T cell receptor beta chain was identified in a study of esophageal squamous cell carcinoma tumors (dated by TCRdb to the early 2020s). About the study as a whole: Immuno relation high and low groups were defined by principal component analysis with K-means clustering applied to immunohistochemical T-cell and checkpoint marker values. A wider cohort of under 60 surgically treated esophageal squamous cell carcinoma patients in Japan was included, comprising 21 high and 32 low immuno relation cases. The roughly ten cases yielded roughly 1.7 million total TCRalpha reads and about 1.3 million total TCRbeta reads, of which about 32,000 and 35,000, respectively, were unique. The study was designed to assess TCR repertoire diversity and shared TCR repertoires of T cells within the tumor environment of esophageal squamous cell carcinoma. TCR sequencing covered some 10 patients: five randomly selected high immuno relation cases and five background-matched low immuno relation cases.

Patients who received neoadjuvant chemotherapy or who lacked clinical information were excluded from enrollment. All of the TCR-sequenced cases shown were male, and each had a subtotal esophagectomy with 2- or 3-field lymphadenectomy. RNA was extracted from bulk tumor tissue sections with a Qiagen AllPrep kit, without T-cell sorting. Small sections of surgically resected tumor tissue were stored in RNAlater reagent at -80°C until RNA extraction. General conclusions and limits of the study: No difference in total TCR repertoire counts was observed between groups, whereas significant repertoire counts were found to be higher in the high immuno relation group. TCR repertoire analysis included only a few cases, and CDR3 clonotype-level investigation was not performed. Given the large variation in the TCRalphabeta repertoire, the shared V|J recombination candidates might have been chosen by chance. Because TCRalpha and TCRbeta chains were sequenced separately, chain pairing and the antigens recognized remained unknown. About 30% of the 10 cases showed a single dominant TCRalpha VJ recombination with apparently reduced TCRalpha diversity.

This clonotype was counted many times. It lacks a known antigen. No base-level quality is on record; no much larger clone is a single base apart. Library creation used 5' RACE. PCR was performed with KAPA HiFi using TCRalpha or TCRbeta constant-region primers together with a P20EA primer, and a nested second PCR was then carried out with CA2 or CB2. TCR genes were amplified by unbiased adaptor ligation RT-PCR, with reverse transcription by Superscript III and a polyT18-containing BSL-18E primer. Following second-strand synthesis and blunting, the P10EA/P20EA adaptor was ligated to the 5' end of the cDNA, and NotI digestion was then performed. The first and second PCRs ran 20 to 25 cycles of 98°C for 20 s, 65°C for 30 s and 72°C for 1 min. Amplicons were indexed with the Nextera XT Index kit v2 Set A, pooled in equimolar amounts and quantified on a Qubit 2.0 Fluorometer. Sequencing was carried out on the Illumina MiSeq platform with 2x300 bp paired-end reads. For the original study's pipeline: Reads were assigned to V and J genes by highest identity to IMGT reference sequences using Repertoire Genesis software ver.1.0. CDR3 was defined as the region from Cys104 to Phe118 plus Gly119 and was translated, and unique sequence reads were defined by distinct V, J and CDR3 amino acids. A shared V|J combination was chosen only when it reached significance in both a Fisher's exact test in edgeR and a Mann Whitney U test. After singletons were removed and 500 repertoire combinations were bootstrapped, the repertoire dissimilarity index was calculated with the R rdi package. The public reads were quality trimmed at Q25 with fastp and then assembled into clones with MiXCR by TCRdb, keeping productive beta chains. CDR3 protein duplicates are merged, each entry listing the most common genes and DNA. TCRdb's processing, not the study's, gives the V and J calls here. Within this sample are thousands of distinct CDR3 sequences, with roughly 23% of them counted one time only. Around 32% of the sample belongs to the ten largest clones.

Material: tumor tissue. The TCR comes from a man aged 50 or older with esophageal squamous cell carcinoma.

The DNA sequence is given as TGTGCCAGCAGTTTGGGGGGCCCCTACGAGCAGTACTTC. This translates into CASSLGGPYEQYF. This sequence uses TRBV27 and TRBJ2-7, with the D call perhaps TRBD1 or TRBD2, each one matching 6 bases. From the germline V gene (reference sequence), CDR1 is MNHEY and CDR2 is SMNVEV. Trimming removed 3 bases from V and 2 bases from J, leaving 8 bases between the germline ends. The CDR3 runs 13 residues from the cysteine to the phenylalanine. The sequence is cut down to CDR3 DNA, 39 bases in frame from base 1.